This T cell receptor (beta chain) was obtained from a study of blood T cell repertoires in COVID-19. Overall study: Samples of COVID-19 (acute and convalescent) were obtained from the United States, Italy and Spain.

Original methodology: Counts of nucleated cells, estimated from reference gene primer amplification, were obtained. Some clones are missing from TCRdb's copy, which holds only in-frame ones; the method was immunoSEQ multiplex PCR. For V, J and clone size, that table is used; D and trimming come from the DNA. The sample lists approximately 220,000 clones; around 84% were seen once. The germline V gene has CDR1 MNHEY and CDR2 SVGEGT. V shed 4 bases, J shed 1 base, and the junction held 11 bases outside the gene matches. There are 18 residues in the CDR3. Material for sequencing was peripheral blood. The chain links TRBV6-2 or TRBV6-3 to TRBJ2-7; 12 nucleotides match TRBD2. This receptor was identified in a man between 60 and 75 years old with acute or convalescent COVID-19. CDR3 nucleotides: TGTGCCAGCAGTTCGGGGCTAGCGGGGGGGCCTAGATCCTACGAGCAGTACTTC. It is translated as CASSSGLAGGPRSYEQYF.